The 27 T cell receptor beta chains below all came from one sample that was sequenced in a study of neurological immune-mediated disorders. TCRdb analysed the 5' RACE reads with MiXCR anew, one entry per CDR3 protein. This table holds roughly 56,000 distinct CDR3 sequences, more than 9.5% found once. The sample consisted of PBMCs. The receptors were sampled from a man between 60 and 75 years old in good health.

In this sample, this clonotype turned up many times. This chain connects TRBV4-1 to TRBJ2-5; possibly TRBD1 for D (6 bases). Germline CDR1 MGHRA, CDR2 YSYEKL. Trimming pared 0 bases from V and 5 bases from J, leaving 13 bases between. The CDR3 extends over 15 amino acids. As DNA, the CDR3 is TGCGCCAGCAGCCAAGATGGGACATCTAGGGAGACCCAGTACTTC. It specifies CASSQDGTSRETQYF.

This clonotype was seen many times. CDR3 sequence reads: CASSLRSDSGDEQYF. CDR3 nucleotide sequence: TGTGCCAGCAGCCTCCGGTCGGACAGTGGCGACGAGCAGTACTTC. The chain carries TRBV7-9 and TRBJ2-7; possible D gene TRBD1, 6 bases. V lost 5 bases, J lost 5 bases, and 19 bases lay in between. Germline CDR1 and CDR2: SEHNR and FQNEAQ (reference sequence). The CDR3 spans 15 residues.

In this sample, this clonotype turned up many times. The chain joins TRBV20-1 to TRBJ1-2; possible D gene TRBD1, 6 bases. V lost 5 bases and J 4 bases, leaving 14 bases between the germline ends. In germline, CDR1 is DFQATT, CDR2 SNEGSKA (reference sequence). This CDR3 spans 13 amino acids. The DNA for the CDR3 is TGCAGTGCTGAGACAGGAGGTCGCTATGGCTACACCTTC. This sequence encodes CSAETGGRYGYTF.

This chain's CDR3 is CASTLRTMRGGTGELFF. As DNA, the CDR3 is TGCGCCAGCACCCTTCGGACTATGCGGGGGGGCACCGGGGAGCTGTTTTTT. The chain carries TRBV5-1 and TRBJ2-2; 9 positions match TRBD2. V was clipped by 6 bases and J by 4 bases; unmatched bases: 13. This CDR3 contains 17 residues. Per germline, CDR1 SGHRS and CDR2 YFSETQ.

In its sample, this clonotype was seen many times. A much larger clonotype is one base distant, so this may be a read error. The CDR3 protein is CAAQGVGGYTF. The DNA of the CDR3 is TGTGCCGCCCAGGGGGTTGGCGGCTACACCTTC. The V call is TRBV24-1, the J call TRBJ1-2; the match to TRBD1 covers 7 bases. The trim removed 12 bases at V and 8 bases at J, leaving 8 bases unmatched. The CDR3 has 11 residues. Germline loops: CDR1 KGHDR, CDR2 SFDVKD.

This clonotype was counted many times. The chain combines TRBV6-4 with TRBJ2-5; D uncertain. The CDR3 has 13 amino acids. CDR1 and CDR2 (germline): MRHNA, SNTAGT. Trimming removed 2 bases from V and 4 bases from J, with 8 bases in between. In DNA form, the CDR3 reads TGTGCCAGCAGTGACGACGCAGGAGAGACCCAGTACTTC. Residues: CASSDDAGETQYF.

Points on this clonotype: This could be a read error, since a much larger clone is one nucleotide away. The chain uses TRBV28 and TRBJ1-6, with D perhaps TRBD1 (6 bases). Trimming left V 6 bases short and J 9 bases short, with 18 bases between. The CDR3 contains 15 residues. CDR1 and CDR2 from the germline V gene are MDHEN and SYDVKM. This chain's CDR3 is CASSTETGLSSPLHF. The CDR3 region has the DNA TGTGCCAGCAGCACCGAGACAGGCCTCTCTTCACCCCTCCACTTT.

The rearrangement joins TRBV7-2 to TRBJ2-7; D unclear. Trimming removed 7 bases at V and 6 bases at J, with 13 bases between. Germline CDR1 SGHTA, CDR2 FQGNSA. This CDR3 spans 12 amino acids. As DNA, the CDR3 is TGTGCCAGCAACGACAATTGGGGCGAGCAGTACTTC. Translation gives CASNDNWGEQYF.

J is TRBJ2-1 and V is TRBV19, with D possibly TRBD2 on 6 matching bases. Germline CDR1 reads LNHDA; CDR2 reads SQIVND (reference sequence). V lost 1 base to trimming and J lost 8 bases, with 9 bases between them. The CDR3 extends over 13 amino acids. CDR3: CASSIGLADEQFF. CDR3 coding DNA: TGTGCCAGTAGTATAGGGTTAGCGGATGAGCAGTTCTTC.

This clonotype was observed at least ten times. The chain links TRBV5-5 to TRBJ2-2; no clear D gene. This CDR3 is 15 amino acids long. Trimming pared 4 bases from V and 5 bases from J, leaving 15 bases between. The germline CDR1 and CDR2 sequences are SGHKS and YYEKEE (reference sequence). The CDR3 region is CASSPVSVKTGELFF. The DNA of the CDR3 is TGTGCCAGCAGCCCAGTATCAGTAAAGACCGGGGAGCTGTTTTTT.

To note about this clonotype: A much larger clone differs by one base, so this may be a read error. The chain employs TRBV27 and TRBJ2-3, with TRBD2 matching 7 bases. The V gene's germline CDR1 is MNHEY and CDR2 SMNVEV (reference sequence). The CDR3 extends over 13 amino acids. CDR3 DNA: TGTGTCAGCAAGGCGGGAGTGCAAGATACGCAGTATTTT. Its protein product is CVSKAGVQDTQYF.

Ten or more counts support this clonotype. This sequence joins TRBV6-5 and TRBJ2-3; 10 nucleotides match TRBD1. Germline V gives CDR1 MNHEY, CDR2 SVGAGI. The trim removed 5 bases at V and 4 bases at J, leaving 12 bases unmatched. The CDR3 is 17 amino acids. CDR3 protein: CASSPRPRTGGADTQYF. CDR3 DNA: TGTGCCAGCAGTCCCCGACCTAGGACAGGGGGAGCAGATACGCAGTATTTT.

Ten or more counts support this clonotype. This chain joins TRBV20-1 and TRBJ1-1, with D possibly TRBD1 on 5 matching bases. V dropped 4 bases and J dropped 11 bases, with 23 bases sitting between them. The germline V gene has CDR1 DFQATT and CDR2 SNEGSKA (reference sequence). The CDR3 loop spans 14 amino acids. The CDR3 protein is CSAIERDLIGGAFF. The CDR3 DNA reads as TGCAGTGCTATAGAGAGGGACCTAATAGGAGGGGCTTTCTTT.

In its sample, this clonotype was seen many times. This chain uses TRBV20-1 with TRBJ2-7; D call uncertain. The CDR3 is made up of 13 amino acids. From germline, CDR1 is DFQATT and CDR2 SNEGSKA (reference sequence). The V end lost 2 bases, the J end lost 4 bases, and 12 bases lay between the germline ends. CDR3 loop: CSARIGRGYEQYF. CDR3 bases: TGCAGTGCTAGAATAGGGCGTGGATACGAGCAGTACTTC.

About this clonotype: Given a much more abundant clone one base away, this may be a read error. The rearrangement links TRBV5-4 to TRBJ2-7; 7 nucleotides line up with TRBD1. Germline V gene data show CDR1 as SGHNT and CDR2 as YYREEE (reference sequence). The CDR3 sequence is 16 residues long. The J segment lost 0 bases and the V segment lost 3 bases, leaving 9 bases of the junction unmatched. This CDR3 reads CASSSNRGPSSYEQYF. The CDR3 nucleotides read TGTGCCAGCAGCTCTAACAGGGGCCCCAGCTCCTACGAGCAGTACTTC. Using reference TRBV5-4 and TRBJ2-7 for the parts outside the CDR3, the full variable domain is ETGVTQSPTHLIKTRGQQVTLRCSSQSGHNTVSWYQQALGQGPQFIFQYYREEENGRGNFPPRFSGLQFPNYSSELNVNALELDDSALYLCASSSNRGPSSYEQYFGPGTRLTVT.

This clonotype was detected once. This clone may be a read error of a much larger clone one base away. The rearrangement joins TRBV18 to TRBJ2-5; D might be TRBD1 or TRBD2, each matching 6 bases. The CDR3 extends over 17 amino acids. CDR1 KGHSH and CDR2 LQKENI come from the germline V gene. Trimming removed 2 bases at V and 3 bases at J, with 19 bases between. CDR3: CASSPAGTPRGKETQYF. DNA of the CDR3: TGTGCCAGCTCACCAGCCGGGACACCCCGGGGGAAAGAGACCCAGTACTTC.

The sample holds many counts of this clonotype. The genes are TRBV7-2 and TRBJ2-3, with D unresolved. CDR1 is SGHTA, CDR2 FQGNSA, per germline. The CDR3 totals 11 residues. Trimming pared 3 bases from V and 6 bases from J, leaving 4 bases between. The CDR3 nucleotides are TGTGCCAGCAGCTTCGGGGATACGCAGTATTTT. This codes for CASSFGDTQYF.

This clonotype was seen repeatedly, ten times or more. V and J are TRBV7-9 and TRBJ1-1; tentatively, D is TRBD1 (6 bases). Trimming pared 3 bases from V and 1 base from J, leaving 9 bases between. Germline CDR1 reads SEHNR; CDR2 reads FQNEAQ (reference sequence). The CDR3 is 14 amino acids. The CDR3 here is CASSFAGANTEAFF. CDR3 DNA: TGTGCCAGCAGCTTCGCAGGGGCGAACACTGAAGCTTTCTTT.

By proportion, this clonotype is medium-sized. V gene TRBV20-1 combines with J gene TRBJ1-2; D is undetermined. V was clipped by 3 bases and J by 3 bases, with 11 bases between them. The CDR3 runs 13 residues. Looked up from germline, CDR1 is DFQATT and CDR2 is SNEGSKA (reference sequence). The chain's CDR3 is CSASLEGYYGYTF. CDR3 DNA: TGCAGTGCTAGCTTAGAAGGATACTATGGCTACACCTTC.

Many counts were recorded for this clonotype. The CDR3 sequence: CASRFGALVTEAFF. In DNA, the CDR3 is TGTGCCAGCCGGTTTGGGGCTTTAGTTACTGAAGCTTTCTTT. The V call is TRBV7-2, the J call TRBJ1-1, with D tentatively TRBD1 (5 bases). The germline V gene has CDR1 SGHTA and CDR2 FQGNSA. The CDR3 loop spans 14 amino acids. Trimming removed 8 bases at V and 5 bases at J, with 18 bases between.

This clonotype was picked up many times. The V call is TRBV29-1, the J call TRBJ1-2, with a tentative D call TRBD1 (5 bases). Looked up from germline, CDR1 is SQVTM and CDR2 is ANQGSEA. V shed 4 bases and J shed 8 bases, with 11 bases lying between them. This CDR3 comprises 11 residues. The CDR3 DNA sequence: TGCAGCGTTGCCTTGAGGGGAGGCTACACCTTC. Its protein is CSVALRGGYTF.

This chain uses TRBV11-2 with TRBJ2-7; 7 bases align to TRBD1. This CDR3 comprises 15 residues. Trimming removed 5 bases from V and 5 bases from J; junction bases left unmatched: 12. Germline V gene data show CDR1 as SGHAT and CDR2 as FQNNGV. The CDR3 DNA reads as TGTGCCAGCAGCCGCCTAGGGTTAGGGGGCAACGAGCAGTACTTC. Amino acid sequence: CASSRLGLGGNEQYF.

This clonotype was detected ten times or more. This chain joins TRBV21-1 and TRBJ2-7; TRBD1 was called by the table and not checked on the DNA. TRBV21-1 is a listed pseudogene. The CDR3 loop spans 15 amino acids. The CDR3 nucleotides are TGTGCCAGCAGCAAAGCCTTCCGGGGGACCTACGAGCAGTACTTC. This encodes CASSKAFRGTYEQYF.

This clonotype was observed many times. J is TRBJ1-1 and V is TRBV7-2; 9 bases align to TRBD1. J was trimmed by 0 bases and V by 8 bases; bases with no gene match: 4. Germline CDR1 SGHTA, CDR2 FQGNSA. This CDR3 contains 14 residues. CDR3 amino acids: CASRTGAMNTEAFF. CDR3 DNA: TGTGCCAGCCGGACAGGGGCGATGAACACTGAAGCTTTCTTT.

This clonotype came up many times. V and J are TRBV27 and TRBJ1-2; D not resolved. The CDR3 runs to 14 residues. The germline gives CDR1 MNHEY, CDR2 SMNVEV (reference sequence). The V end lost 5 bases, the J end lost 3 bases, and 13 bases lay between the germline ends. CDR3: CASSTGLVDYGYTF. The CDR3 coding sequence is TGTGCCAGCAGTACCGGACTGGTAGACTATGGCTACACCTTC.

This clonotype appeared many times. V is TRBV28 and J is TRBJ1-2, with D maybe TRBD1 (5 bases). V lost 3 bases and J 5 bases, leaving 19 bases between the germline ends. The CDR3 has 16 amino acids. Looked up from germline, CDR1 is MDHEN and CDR2 is SYDVKM. CDR3 nucleotides: TGTGCCAGCAGTTTCCCCCTGGGGCAGACCGATTATGGCTACACCTTC. Translating it yields CASSFPLGQTDYGYTF.

The table lists this clonotype with many counts. The rearrangement uses TRBV20-1 and TRBJ2-7; the match to TRBD2 covers 11 bases. The V and J ends lost 6 bases and 2 bases, in that order; junction bases with no gene match: 12. This CDR3 has 16 amino acids. CDR1 and CDR2 from the germline V gene are DFQATT and SNEGSKA (reference sequence). The CDR3: CSARPRGLADPYEQYF. The CDR3 coding sequence is TGCAGTGCCCGACCAAGGGGACTAGCGGACCCCTACGAGCAGTACTTC.